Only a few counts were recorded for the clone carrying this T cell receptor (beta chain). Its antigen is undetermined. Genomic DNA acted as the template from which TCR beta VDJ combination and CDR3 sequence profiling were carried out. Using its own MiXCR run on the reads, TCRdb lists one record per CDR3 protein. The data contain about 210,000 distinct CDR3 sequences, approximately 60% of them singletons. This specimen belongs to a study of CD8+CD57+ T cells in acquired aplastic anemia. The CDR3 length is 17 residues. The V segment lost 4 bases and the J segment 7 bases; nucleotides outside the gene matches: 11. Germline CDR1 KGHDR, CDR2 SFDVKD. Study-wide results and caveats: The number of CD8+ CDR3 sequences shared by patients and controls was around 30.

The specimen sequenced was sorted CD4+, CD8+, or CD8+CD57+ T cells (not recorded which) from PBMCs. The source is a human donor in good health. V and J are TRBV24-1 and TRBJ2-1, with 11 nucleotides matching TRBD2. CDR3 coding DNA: TGTGCCACCAGTGACCAACATAGCGGGAGGGCCGGGAATGAGCAGTTCTTC. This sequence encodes CATSDQHSGRAGNEQFF.